The next 22 T cell receptor beta chains were all read from a single sample in a study of cytomegalovirus exposure and HLA in healthy donors. It was with 60 Vbeta and 13 Jbeta primers that the PCR ran. Clones were sequenced by immunoSEQ multiplex PCR, and TCRdb holds only the in-frame ones, with some missing. Of some 160,000 clones in the sample, around four fifths are singletons; the top ten hold 3.4%. Specimen: PBMCs. The receptor set was obtained from a male donor in good health and CMV-seronegative.

In DNA form, the CDR3 reads TGTGCCAGCAGCGGTCATAGTTCCTCTAGCACAGATACGCAGTATTTT. Its translation is CASSGHSSSSTDTQYF. The chain has TRBV9 and TRBJ2-3; unclear D gene. Germline V gives CDR1 SGDLS, CDR2 YYNGEE. Trimming stripped 3 bases from V and 0 bases from J, with 14 bases between. This CDR3 comprises 16 residues. The full variable domain, its missing parts supplied by reference TRBV9 and TRBJ2-3, is DSGVTQTPKHLITATGQRVTLRCSPRSGDLSVYWYQQSLDQGLQFLIQYYNGEERAKGNILERFSAQQFPDLHSELNLSSLELGDSALYFCASSGHSSSSTDTQYFGPGTRLTVL.

In its sample, this clone was seen a few times. This chain links TRBV7-3 with TRBJ2-2, with unresolved D. This CDR3 comprises 13 residues. Germline V gene lookup returns CDR1 SGHTA and CDR2 FQGTGA. The V gene lost 2 bases and the J gene lost 7 bases, with 8 bases spanning the gap. In nucleotides, the CDR3 is TGTGCCAGCAGCTTACGAGTCAACGGGGAGCTGTTTTTT. It is translated as CASSLRVNGELFF.

The chain combines TRBV29-1 with TRBJ2-2; 11 nucleotides line up with TRBD1. The CDR3 is 14 amino acids. Germline V gene lookup returns CDR1 SQVTM and CDR2 ANQGSEA. Trimming at V came to 3 bases and at J to 7 bases, leaving 4 bases not matched to a gene. The DNA of the CDR3 is TGCAGCGTTGAGGACAGGGGGCCTGGCGGGGAGCTGTTTTTT. Protein: CSVEDRGPGGELFF.

The V call is TRBV9, the J call TRBJ2-1; tentative D call: TRBD2 (5 bases). Between the trimmed V and J ends, which lost 0 bases and 2 bases, there was a span of 9 bases. CDR3 length: 15 residues. Germline V gives CDR1 SGDLS, CDR2 YYNGEE. CDR3 loop: CASSVDSGAYNEQFF. The CDR3 coding sequence is TGTGCCAGCAGCGTAGACTCCGGGGCCTACAATGAGCAGTTCTTC.

This clone has a handful of counts. The V gene is TRBV5-1, the J gene TRBJ1-1; no clear D gene. This CDR3 is built from 16 residues. The germline V and J ends were trimmed by 4 bases and 5 bases, with 21 bases remaining between them. The V gene's germline CDR1 is SGHRS and CDR2 YFSETQ. The CDR3 loop reads CASSAKVGSKETEAFF. The CDR3 DNA reads TGCGCCAGCAGCGCAAAAGTTGGATCAAAGGAGACTGAAGCTTTCTTT.

This rearrangement joins TRBV6-6 to TRBJ1-2; 7 bases fit TRBD1. The V and J ends lost 0 bases and 2 bases, in that order; junction bases with no gene match: 6. This CDR3 spans 16 amino acids. Per germline, CDR1 MNHNY and CDR2 SVGAGI (reference sequence). CDR3 sequence reads: CASSYSRQGGNYGYTF. Here the CDR3 DNA reads TGTGCCAGCAGTTACTCCCGACAGGGCGGAAACTATGGCTACACCTTC.

For the CDR3, the DNA is TGTGCCAGCAGCTTCTATAACGGGGGTTACCAAGAGACCCAGTACTTC. It yields the protein CASSFYNGGYQETQYF. The J gene is TRBJ2-5, the V gene TRBV11-2; tentative D call: TRBD2 (6 bases). The length of the CDR3 is 16 residues. V was trimmed by 3 bases and J by 0 bases, leaving 14 bases between them. Germline loops: CDR1 SGHAT, CDR2 FQNNGV. Supplemented by reference TRBV11-2 and TRBJ2-5, the full variable domain reads EAGVAQSPRYKIIEKRQSVAFWCNPISGHATLYWYQQILGQGPKLLIQFQNNGVVDDSQLPKDRFSAERLKGVDSTLKIQPAKLEDSAVYLCASSFYNGGYQETQYFGPGTRLLVL.

The rearrangement links TRBV7-6 to TRBJ2-5; the D is unclear. The V and J ends lost 1 base and 6 bases respectively, with 12 bases between them. CDR1 and CDR2 from the germline V gene are SGHVS and FNYEAQ. The CDR3 has 14 residues. This chain's CDR3 is CASSLDVMRKTQYF. DNA of the CDR3: TGTGCCAGCAGCTTAGATGTAATGAGGAAGACCCAGTACTTC.

The chain links TRBV27 to TRBJ2-7; possibly TRBD1 for D (5 bases). This CDR3 is 14 amino acids long. Trimming stripped 4 bases from V and 0 bases from J, with 10 bases between. Germline CDR1 is MNHEY and CDR2 is SMNVEV (reference sequence). CDR3 region: CASSYKGRSYEQYF. The CDR3 nucleotides are TGTGCCAGCAGTTATAAGGGGCGCTCCTACGAGCAGTACTTC.

The chain couples TRBV7-6 to TRBJ1-5; 8 nucleotides line up with TRBD1. Germline V gene lookup returns CDR1 SGHVS and CDR2 FNYEAQ. V dropped 0 bases and J dropped 1; count of bases not matched to a gene: 5. This CDR3 has 17 amino acids. The CDR3 spells CASSLAPDRASNQPQHF. CDR3 nucleotide sequence: TGTGCCAGCAGCTTAGCCCCGGACAGGGCGAGCAATCAGCCCCAGCATTTT.

The chain combines TRBV27 with TRBJ2-1, with 7 bases lining up with TRBD1. Germline lookup yields CDR1 MNHEY and CDR2 SMNVEV (reference sequence). This CDR3 contains 17 residues. V was clipped by 0 bases and J by 1 base; unmatched bases: 6. CDR3 in amino acids: CASSLSATGWSYNEQFF. As DNA, the CDR3 is TGTGCCAGCAGTTTATCGGCGACAGGGTGGTCCTACAATGAGCAGTTCTTC.

V gene TRBV19 combines with J gene TRBJ1-4; tentative D call: TRBD1 (5 bases). The CDR3 spans 15 residues. The germline V gene has CDR1 LNHDA and CDR2 SQIVND (reference sequence). Trimming pared 0 bases from V and 3 bases from J, leaving 8 bases between. This CDR3 is CASSIDRAANEKLFF. Here the CDR3 DNA reads TGTGCCAGTAGTATAGACAGGGCGGCTAATGAAAAACTGTTTTTT.

This chain joins TRBV16 and TRBJ1-2; possible D gene TRBD1, 5 bases. V gave up 3 bases and J gave up 8 bases, with 7 bases separating them. CDR3 length equals 11 residues. Germline loops: CDR1 KGHSY, CDR2 FQNENV. The CDR3 nucleotides read TGTGCCAGCAGCCAGGGGCAGGGCTACACCTTC. Protein: CASSQGQGYTF.

This clone is a singleton in its sample. This rearrangement joins TRBV19 to TRBJ1-5; TRBD1 is a possible D gene (5 bases). The CDR3 contains 15 residues. Germline loops: CDR1 LNHDA, CDR2 SQIVND (reference sequence). The V end lost 5 bases, the J end lost 2 bases, and 13 bases lay between the germline ends. The CDR3 DNA reads TGTGCCAGTAGTGGGGGGGAGTACGGCAATCAGCCCCAGCATTTT. Translated, it gives CASSGGEYGNQPQHF.

The rearrangement joins TRBV6-5 to TRBJ1-3; the D gene is possibly TRBD1 (6 bases). The V end lost 6 bases, the J end lost 0 bases, and 12 bases lay between the germline ends. Germline assignment: CDR1 MNHEY and CDR2 SVGAGI. The CDR3 totals 15 residues. CDR3: CASRTGQSSGNTIYF. The CDR3 coding sequence is TGTGCCAGCAGGACAGGACAGTCCTCTGGAAACACCATATATTTT.

The rearrangement uses TRBV7-6 and TRBJ2-1, with D possibly being TRBD2 (7 bases). Trimming shortened V by 7 bases and J by 0 bases, and 13 bases separated the two germline ends. This CDR3 is built from 15 residues. Germline V CDR1 and CDR2: SGHVS, FNYEAQ. The CDR3 sequence is CASTPGGSSYNEQFF. CDR3 bases: TGTGCCAGCACTCCGGGGGGCAGCTCCTACAATGAGCAGTTCTTC.

This clone has a handful of counts. The V gene is TRBV15, the J gene TRBJ2-7; D gene uncertain. The ends were cut back, 1 base at V and 6 bases at J, with 10 bases in the middle. Germline loops: CDR1 LNHNV, CDR2 YYDKDF (reference sequence). There are 13 residues in the CDR3. This CDR3 is CATSRAPVSEQYF. DNA for the CDR3: TGTGCCACCAGCAGAGCCCCGGTTAGCGAGCAGTACTTC.

V usage is TRBV18 and J usage is TRBJ1-1, with TRBD1 matching over 7 bases. With 2 bases clipped from V and 3 bases from J, the junction kept 6 bases outside the gene matches. The germline gives CDR1 KGHSH, CDR2 LQKENI. The CDR3 has 15 amino acids. As DNA, the CDR3 is TGTGCCAGCTCACCAACCTTCACAGGGGACACTGAAGCTTTCTTT. Its protein product is CASSPTFTGDTEAFF.

The J gene is TRBJ1-1, the V gene TRBV11-3; no reliable D call. The V gene lost 3 bases and the J gene lost 1 base, with 12 bases spanning the gap. There are 15 residues in the CDR3. Germline CDR1 and CDR2: SGHNT and YENEEA. The CDR3 protein is CASSFDSRRNTEAFF. CDR3 coding DNA: TGTGCCAGCAGCTTCGACTCCCGGAGGAACACTGAAGCTTTCTTT.

This clone showed up just a few times. The rearrangement links TRBV19 to TRBJ2-5; 7 bases are shared with TRBD2. Trimming at V came to 7 bases and at J to 1 base, leaving 6 bases not matched to a gene. Germline values: CDR1 LNHDA, CDR2 SQIVND (reference sequence). The CDR3 is 14 amino acids. The CDR3 sequence: CASTASGTQETQYF. CDR3 nucleotides: TGTGCCAGTACGGCTAGCGGAACCCAAGAGACCCAGTACTTC.

The chain employs TRBV15 and TRBJ2-3; 7 positions agree with TRBD2. V was clipped by 9 bases and J by 0 bases; unmatched bases: 6. The germline CDR1 and CDR2 sequences are LNHNV and YYDKDF (reference sequence). CDR3 length: 14 residues. Here the CDR3 DNA reads TGTGCCACGCAAGCGGGGCCTAGCACAGATACGCAGTATTTT. Translating gives CATQAGPSTDTQYF.

This clone has just one count. The rearrangement links TRBV5-1 to TRBJ2-3, with 9 bases fitting TRBD1. V gave up 2 bases and J gave up 3 bases; unmatched junction bases: 7. Germline loops: CDR1 SGHRS, CDR2 YFSETQ. The CDR3 spans 16 residues. The CDR3 DNA reads as TGCGCCAGCAGCTTACGATGGACAGGGGCAACAGATACGCAGTATTTT. As protein: CASSLRWTGATDTQYF.